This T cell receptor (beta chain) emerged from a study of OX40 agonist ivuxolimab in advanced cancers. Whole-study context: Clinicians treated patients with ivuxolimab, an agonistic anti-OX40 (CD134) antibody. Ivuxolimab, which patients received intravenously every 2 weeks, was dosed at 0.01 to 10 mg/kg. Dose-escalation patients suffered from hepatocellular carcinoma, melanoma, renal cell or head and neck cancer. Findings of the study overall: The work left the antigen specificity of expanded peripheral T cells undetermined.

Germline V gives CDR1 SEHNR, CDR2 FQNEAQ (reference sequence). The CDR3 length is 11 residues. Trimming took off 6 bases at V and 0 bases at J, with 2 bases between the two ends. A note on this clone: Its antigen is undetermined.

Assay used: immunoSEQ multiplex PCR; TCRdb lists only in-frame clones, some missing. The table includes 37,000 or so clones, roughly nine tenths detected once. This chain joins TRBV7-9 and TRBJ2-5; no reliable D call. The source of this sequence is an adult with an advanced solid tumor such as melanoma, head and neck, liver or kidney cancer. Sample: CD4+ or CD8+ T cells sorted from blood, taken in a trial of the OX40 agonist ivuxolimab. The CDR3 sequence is CASSDQETQYF. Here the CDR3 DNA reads TGTGCCAGCAGTGACCAAGAGACCCAGTACTTC.